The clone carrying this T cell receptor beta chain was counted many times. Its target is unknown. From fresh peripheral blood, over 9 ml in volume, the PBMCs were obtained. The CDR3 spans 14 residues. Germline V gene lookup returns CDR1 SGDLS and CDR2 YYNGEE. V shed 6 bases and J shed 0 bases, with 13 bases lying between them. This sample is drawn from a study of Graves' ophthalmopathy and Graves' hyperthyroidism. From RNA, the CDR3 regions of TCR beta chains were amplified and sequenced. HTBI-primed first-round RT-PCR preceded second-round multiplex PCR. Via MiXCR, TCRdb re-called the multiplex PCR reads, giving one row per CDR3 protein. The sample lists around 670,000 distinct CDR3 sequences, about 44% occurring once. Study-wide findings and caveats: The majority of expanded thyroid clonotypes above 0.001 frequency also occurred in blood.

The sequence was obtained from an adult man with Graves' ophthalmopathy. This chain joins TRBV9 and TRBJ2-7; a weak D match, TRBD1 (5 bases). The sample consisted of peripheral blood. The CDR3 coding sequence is TGTGCCAGCACCCGTGGACACGGCTCCTACGAGCAGTACTTC. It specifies CASTRGHGSYEQYF.